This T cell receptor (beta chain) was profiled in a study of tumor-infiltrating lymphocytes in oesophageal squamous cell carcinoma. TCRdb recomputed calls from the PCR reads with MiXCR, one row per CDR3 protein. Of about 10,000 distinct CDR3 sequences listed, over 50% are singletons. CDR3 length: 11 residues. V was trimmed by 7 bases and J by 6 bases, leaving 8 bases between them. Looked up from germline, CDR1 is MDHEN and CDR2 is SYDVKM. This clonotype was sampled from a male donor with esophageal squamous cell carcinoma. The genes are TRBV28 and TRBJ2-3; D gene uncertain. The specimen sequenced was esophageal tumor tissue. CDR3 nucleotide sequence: TGTGCCAGCACAAGCAGGGATACGCAGTATTTT. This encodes CASTSRDTQYF.